The 18 T cell receptor beta chains below were found in one sample sequenced in a study of cytomegalovirus exposure and HLA in healthy donors. PCR employed 60 Vbeta and 13 Jbeta primers. Here immunoSEQ multiplex PCR was the method, and the copy in TCRdb shows in-frame clones only, minus some. The sample shows about 130,000 clones, roughly 78% of them seen only once. Sequenced: PBMCs. The receptors derive from a man in his fifties in good health and CMV-seropositive.

The chain links TRBV2 to TRBJ2-5; 14 bases match TRBD2. V was clipped by 4 bases and J by 2 bases; unmatched bases: 6. Per germline, CDR1 SNHLY and CDR2 FYNNEI. The CDR3 spans 17 residues. CDR3 nucleotide sequence: TGTGCCAGCAGTGGGACTAGCGGGAGGAGGGAACAAGAGACCCAGTACTTC. Translating it yields CASSGTSGRREQETQYF.

Here the CDR3 reads CASSPQGARREQYF. The DNA for the CDR3 is TGTGCCAGCAGCCCACAGGGGGCGCGACGGGAGCAGTACTTC. The V and J genes are TRBV7-2 and TRBJ2-7; 9 nucleotides line up with TRBD1. This CDR3 has 14 residues. After removal of 5 bases from V and 7 bases from J, the junction contained 9 bases not matched to a gene. The germline V gene has CDR1 SGHTA and CDR2 FQGNSA.

Only a few counts were recorded for this clone. V and J are TRBV27 and TRBJ1-6; the match to TRBD1 covers 7 bases. This CDR3 has 15 amino acids. With 7 bases clipped from V and 2 bases from J, the junction kept 5 bases outside the gene matches. CDR1 is MNHEY, CDR2 SMNVEV, per germline (reference sequence). The CDR3 reads CASTEQGTYNSPLHF. For the CDR3, the DNA is TGTGCCAGCACCGAACAGGGGACCTATAATTCACCCCTCCACTTT.

The V gene is TRBV5-1, the J gene TRBJ1-5, with TRBD1 as a possible D gene (6 bases). The CDR3 spans 15 residues. Germline CDR1 and CDR2: SGHRS and YFSETQ. Trimming stripped 3 bases from V and 3 bases from J, with 13 bases between. CDR3 region: CASSSTGLYNQPQHF. Here the CDR3 DNA reads TGCGCCAGCAGCTCTACAGGGCTCTACAATCAGCCCCAGCATTTT.

This chain uses TRBV11-2 with TRBJ1-2; maybe TRBD1 (6 bases). The CDR3 loop spans 14 amino acids. CDR1 and CDR2 from the germline V gene are SGHAT and FQNNGV. The V and J ends lost 1 base and 4 bases respectively, with 10 bases between them. The CDR3 coding sequence is TGTGCCAGCAGCTTAGGACAGGCGTTCTATGGCTACACCTTC. The encoded protein is CASSLGQAFYGYTF.

This chain links TRBV2 with TRBJ1-2; D unresolved. CDR1 and CDR2 (germline): SNHLY, FYNNEI. This CDR3 region has 14 residues. V shed 5 bases and J shed 5 bases, with 15 bases lying between them. The CDR3 region has the DNA TGTGCCAGCAGTCTTGGGCCATCCCAGTATGGCTACACCTTC. Encoded protein: CASSLGPSQYGYTF.

The chain employs TRBV2 and TRBJ1-2; D uncertain. Germline V gene sequence: CDR1 SNHLY, CDR2 FYNNEI. The germline V and J ends were trimmed by 1 base and 5 bases, with 8 bases remaining between them. There are 13 residues in the CDR3. As DNA, the CDR3 is TGTGCCAGCAGTGAAGTACAGTTTTATGGCTACACCTTC. Translating it yields CASSEVQFYGYTF.

The chain recombines TRBV20-1 with TRBJ2-1; D unresolved. The germline V gene encodes CDR1 DFQATT and CDR2 SNEGSKA (reference sequence). CDR3 length equals 11 residues. Trimming removed 5 bases at V and 4 bases at J, with 6 bases between. CDR3: CSAPLYNEQFF. CDR3 in DNA: TGCAGTGCTCCTCTTTACAATGAGCAGTTCTTC.

The J gene is TRBJ2-5, the V gene TRBV15, with D possibly TRBD1 on 6 matching bases. V dropped 3 bases and J dropped 3 bases, with 14 bases sitting between them. Germline V gene sequence: CDR1 LNHNV, CDR2 YYDKDF (reference sequence). This CDR3 contains 15 residues. CDR3 nucleotide sequence: TGTGCCACCAGCAGCAGTCCTGCAGGGGAAGAGACCCAGTACTTC. It encodes CATSSSPAGEETQYF.

The rearrangement links TRBV7-9 to TRBJ2-7; 8 nucleotides match TRBD1. Germline lookup yields CDR1 SEHNR and CDR2 FQNEAQ (reference sequence). This CDR3 spans 13 amino acids. J gave up 3 bases and V 5 bases, and 3 bases lay outside the gene matches. Written as DNA, the CDR3 is TGTGCCAGCAGCACAGGACAGGGCTACGAGCAGTACTTC. Translated: CASSTGQGYEQYF.

Remarks on this clone: At one end the junction does not follow the germline gene, possibly because of a read error. The CDR3 region is CSSSLVGTGGEKLFF. The CDR3, as DNA: TGTTCCAGCAGCTTAGTCGGGACTGGAGGGGAAAAACTGTTTTTT. The chain joins TRBV7-9 to TRBJ1-4, with a tentative D call TRBD1 (5 bases). Per germline, CDR1 SEHNR and CDR2 FQNEAQ (reference sequence). The CDR3 runs 15 residues.

Written as DNA, the CDR3 is TGTGCCAGCAGCCGAAAACAGTTGAACACTGAAGCTTTCTTT. Amino acid sequence: CASSRKQLNTEAFF. The chain recombines TRBV5-6 with TRBJ1-1; no clear D gene. This CDR3 has 14 residues. Germline V gene sequence: CDR1 SGHDT, CDR2 YYEEEE. The V end lost 4 bases, the J end lost 0 bases, and 10 bases lay between the germline ends.

V usage is TRBV9 and J usage is TRBJ2-3, with D hard to call. Germline CDR1 SGDLS, CDR2 YYNGEE. CDR3 size: 15 residues. Trimming left V 3 bases short and J 4 bases short, with 15 bases between. CDR3 coding DNA: TGTGCCAGCAGCGGGAGACTGAATCGGGCAGATACGCAGTATTTT. Its translation is CASSGRLNRADTQYF.

The V call is TRBV6-5, the J call TRBJ1-1, with unresolved D. The CDR3 totals 14 residues. Germline assignment: CDR1 MNHEY and CDR2 SVGAGI. Trimming cost V 2 bases and J 6 bases, with 13 bases left between them. CDR3 nucleotide sequence: TGTGCCAGCAGTTACGGGCAATCGATCCCTGAAGCTTTCTTT. Translating gives CASSYGQSIPEAFF.

This clone came up a few times. The rearrangement uses TRBV27 and TRBJ1-4; D possibly corresponds to TRBD1 (5 bases). This CDR3 spans 16 amino acids. V was cut by 5 bases and J by 5 bases, with 18 bases left in between. Germline V lookup: CDR1 MNHEY, CDR2 SMNVEV (reference sequence). The CDR3 sequence is CASSPRGTVKNEKLFF. The CDR3 DNA reads TGTGCCAGCAGTCCCCGGGGGACTGTAAAAAATGAAAAACTGTTTTTT.

This clone has a handful of counts. The chain uses TRBV6-6 and TRBJ1-1; no definite D call. The CDR3 loop spans 16 amino acids. Germline lookup yields CDR1 MNHNY and CDR2 SVGAGI (reference sequence). V was pared by 10 bases and J by 2 bases, with 23 bases between. CDR3 region: CATRAGPGRVNTEAFF. CDR3 nucleotides: TGTGCCACCCGCGCCGGACCGGGAAGGGTCAACACTGAAGCTTTCTTT.

V gene TRBV7-9 combines with J gene TRBJ1-2; TRBD1 agrees at 9 bases. V lost 5 bases, J lost 4 bases, and 5 bases stayed unmatched. Germline CDR1 reads SEHNR; CDR2 reads FQNEAQ (reference sequence). The CDR3 covers 14 residues. The CDR3: CASSRTGDGYGYTF. The CDR3 bases are TGTGCCAGCAGCCGGACAGGGGATGGCTATGGCTACACCTTC.

The chain's CDR3 is CASSLEGASNQPQHF. CDR3 DNA sequence: TGTGCCAGCAGCTTAGAAGGGGCGAGCAATCAGCCCCAGCATTTT. The V call is TRBV7-2, the J call TRBJ1-5; a weak D match, TRBD1 (5 bases). The V gene's germline CDR1 is SGHTA and CDR2 FQGNSA. Trimming cost V 1 base and J 1 base, with 8 bases left between them. The CDR3 is made up of 15 amino acids.